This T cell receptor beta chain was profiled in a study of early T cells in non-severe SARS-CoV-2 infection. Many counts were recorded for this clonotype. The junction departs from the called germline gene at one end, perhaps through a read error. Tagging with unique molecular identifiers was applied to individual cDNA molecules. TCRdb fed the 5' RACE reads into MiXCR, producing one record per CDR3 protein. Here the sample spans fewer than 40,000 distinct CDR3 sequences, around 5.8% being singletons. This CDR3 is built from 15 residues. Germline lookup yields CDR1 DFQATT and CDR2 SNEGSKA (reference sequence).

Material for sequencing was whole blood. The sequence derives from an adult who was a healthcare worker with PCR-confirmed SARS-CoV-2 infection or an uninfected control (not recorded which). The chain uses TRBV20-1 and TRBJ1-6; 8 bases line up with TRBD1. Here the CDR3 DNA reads TGCAGTGCCATGCAGGGGGCCGGGATAGATTCACCCCTCCATTTT. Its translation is CSAMQGAGIDSPLHF.